The text below deals with one T cell receptor (beta chain). The antigen is undetermined. This entry comes from a study of T-cell reconstitution after alpha-beta-depleted transplantation in children. Study-wide results and caveats: Reportedly, roughly two months post-transplant, alpha-beta T cells arose from several hundred expanded graft clones. Hyperexpanded clones declined; after one year, newly produced T cells mostly supplied diversity.

The authors prepared the TCRbeta library with unique molecular identifiers. Each CDR3 protein gets one entry after TCRdb re-called the PCR reads with MiXCR. The sample lists roughly 200,000 distinct CDR3 sequences; approximately 8% were seen once. V lost 4 bases and J 6 bases, leaving 12 bases between the germline ends. CDR1 MNHEY and CDR2 SMNVEV come from the germline V gene (reference sequence). This CDR3 contains 14 residues. The source is a male patient aged 2-9 years who had a stem cell transplant for acute myeloid leukemia, so the T cells may come from the graft donor. This material consisted of PBMCs, mostly from graft donor cells, taken 360 days after TCRalphabeta/CD19-depleted stem cell transplant. The rearrangement links TRBV27 to TRBJ2-2; D remains ambiguous. In DNA form, the CDR3 reads TGTGCCAGCAGTTCTACAGTGTTAGCCGGGGAGCTGTTTTTT. Amino acid sequence: CASSSTVLAGELFF.